These 5 T cell receptor beta chains share one sample of origin, sequenced in a study of T cell repertoires in cytomegalovirus infection. MiXCR, applied by TCRdb to the reads, yields one record per CDR3 protein. The table shows around 550,000 distinct CDR3 sequences, with around 27% occurring only once. Sequenced: PBMCs. The receptors were gathered from a human donor in good health (CMV status not recorded). Some clones in this sample may be carry-over from other donors' samples.

This clonotype was recorded many times. This chain uses TRBV7-2 with TRBJ2-1, with TRBD1 matching over 11 bases. Looked up from germline, CDR1 is SGHTA and CDR2 is FQGNSA. This CDR3 has 16 amino acids. The V segment lost 5 bases and the J segment 9 bases; nucleotides outside the gene matches: 12. In nucleotides, the CDR3 is TGTGCCAGCAGCACAAGTTGGGACAGGGGGTTGGGTGAGCAGTTCTTC. Amino acids: CASSTSWDRGLGEQFF.

The chain combines TRBV6-2 or TRBV6-3 with TRBJ1-2, with no clear D. With 6 bases removed from V and 8 bases from J, the gap between germline ends came to 19 bases. Germline lookup yields CDR1 MNHEY and CDR2 SVGEGT. This CDR3 is built from 14 residues. The CDR3 spells CASSDLAEISGYTF. The CDR3 DNA sequence: TGTGCCAGCAGCGACCTGGCGGAGATATCGGGCTACACCTTC.

This chain connects TRBV6-2 or TRBV6-3 to TRBJ2-3; TRBD2 matches 9 bases. There are 15 residues in the CDR3. The junction had 9 bases not matched to a gene; V was cut back by 7 bases and J by 4 bases. Looked up from germline, CDR1 is MNHEY and CDR2 is SVGEGT. The CDR3 region has the DNA TGTGCCAGCAACGAATTAGCGGGAGTTCCAGATACGCAGTATTTT. It translates to CASNELAGVPDTQYF.

This clonotype was counted between two and nine times. The chain joins TRBV28 to TRBJ2-2; TRBD1 is a possible D gene (6 bases). Per the germline V gene, CDR1 is MDHEN and CDR2 is SYDVKM. V gave up 7 bases and J gave up 3 bases, with 15 bases separating them. CDR3 length: 15 residues. CDR3 nucleotide sequence: TGTGCCAGCACTCTGGGGACACTCTACACCGGGGAGCTGTTTTTT. It specifies CASTLGTLYTGELFF.

V gene TRBV6-2 or TRBV6-3 combines with J gene TRBJ1-1; no definite D call. CDR3 length: 12 amino acids. Trimming took off 4 bases at V and 3 bases at J, with 6 bases between the two ends. Germline V gives CDR1 MNHEY, CDR2 SVGEGT. The CDR3 protein is CASSLPYTEAFF. As DNA, the CDR3 is TGTGCCAGCAGTTTACCATACACTGAAGCTTTCTTT.